The 2 T cell receptor beta chains given below trace back to one sample, sequenced in a study of T cell responses to AZD1222 COVID-19 vaccine. Assay: immunoSEQ multiplex PCR; the TCRdb copy retains only in-frame clones and omits some. The sample shows roughly 100,000 clones, approximately 88% of them seen only once. Sample: peripheral blood, taken on day 0 of AZD1222 vaccination. These receptors were collected from an adult in good health.

This clone was observed a single time. The V and J genes are TRBV10-2 and TRBJ1-4; D possibly corresponds to TRBD1 (6 bases). Germline loops: CDR1 WSHSY, CDR2 SAAADI. Trimming shortened V by 3 bases and J by 6 bases, and 17 bases separated the two germline ends. This CDR3 contains 16 residues. Here the CDR3 reads CASSDARGLIYEKLFF. The CDR3 DNA sequence: TGCGCCAGCAGTGACGCACGGGGGCTCATCTATGAAAAACTGTTTTTT.

In its sample, this clone was seen once. This chain joins TRBV5-1 and TRBJ2-3; 10 bases are a match to TRBD2. The CDR3 covers 16 residues. Germline V lookup: CDR1 SGHRS, CDR2 YFSETQ. V lost 0 bases to trimming and J lost 2 bases; unmatched junction nucleotides: 3. CDR3 protein: CASSLATSGATDTQYF. CDR3 nucleotide sequence: TGCGCCAGCAGCTTGGCCACTAGCGGGGCCACAGATACGCAGTATTTT.